What follows are 30 T cell receptor beta chains derived from one specimen sequenced in a study of preoperative IRX-2 immunotherapy in early breast cancer. Clones were read by immunoSEQ multiplex PCR, and TCRdb kept only the in-frame ones, dropping some. The repertoire holds 20,000 to 30,000 clones, with 85% to 90% as singletons. Regarding treatment: preoperative locoregional IRX-2 cytokine immunotherapy. The specimen comprised tumor tissue, sampled after IRX-2 immunotherapy. These receptors were taken from a human donor with breast cancer.

V gene TRBV19 combines with J gene TRBJ2-3, with 8 bases lining up with TRBD2. This CDR3 comprises 14 residues. V gave up 7 bases and J gave up 5 bases; unmatched junction bases: 8. Germline V gene lookup returns CDR1 LNHDA and CDR2 SQIVND (reference sequence). Written as DNA, the CDR3 is TGTGCCAGTACGGACCGGGGGGGAAGAGATACGCAGTATTTT. This sequence encodes CASTDRGGRDTQYF.

V usage is TRBV4-3 and J usage is TRBJ2-1; the match to TRBD2 covers 7 bases. CDR1 and CDR2 from the germline V gene are LGHNA and YSLEER. The V and J ends lost 0 bases and 0 bases, in that order; junction bases with no gene match: 5. This CDR3 has 17 residues. The CDR3 here is CASSQELGGSSYNEQFF. Here the CDR3 DNA reads TGCGCCAGCAGCCAAGAACTCGGGGGGAGCTCCTACAATGAGCAGTTCTTC.

V is TRBV5-4 and J is TRBJ2-6; D not resolved. Germline V CDR1 and CDR2: SGHNT, YYREEE (reference sequence). The CDR3 is 15 residues long. V lost 2 bases, J lost 0 bases, and 6 bases lay in between. The CDR3: CASSFFSSGANVLTF. In DNA form, the CDR3 reads TGTGCCAGCAGCTTTTTTTCCTCTGGGGCCAACGTCCTGACTTTC.

The CDR3 sequence: CASSEGQGQNIQYF. The CDR3 DNA is TGTGCCAGCAGCGAGGGACAGGGGCAAAACATTCAGTACTTC. The V gene is TRBV21-1, the J gene TRBJ2-4; the DNA was not compared with TRBD1, the D call given in the table. TRBV21-1 has pseudogene status. The CDR3 runs to 14 residues.

V gene TRBV7-7 combines with J gene TRBJ1-1; D may be TRBD1 (5 bases). V lost 0 bases and J lost 1, with 9 bases in between. Germline V gene sequence: CDR1 SSHAT, CDR2 FNYEAQ (reference sequence). This CDR3 comprises 15 residues. This CDR3 is CASSLAQGGNTEAFF. In nucleotides, the CDR3 is TGTGCCAGCAGCTTAGCGCAGGGAGGGAACACTGAAGCTTTCTTT.

The chain links TRBV19 to TRBJ2-4; a possible D gene is TRBD1 (7 bases). The ends were cut back, 9 bases at V and 10 bases at J, with 19 bases in the middle. The CDR3 is 13 residues long. The germline CDR1 and CDR2 sequences are LNHDA and SQIVND (reference sequence). For the CDR3, the DNA is TGTGCCAGCGCGGGGACAGCGTCTATTATTCAGTACTTC. It encodes CASAGTASIIQYF.

The gene calls are TRBV6-1 and TRBJ2-5, with 7 bases fitting TRBD1. The CDR3 loop spans 15 amino acids. Germline V CDR1 and CDR2: MNHNS, SASEGT. Trimming removed 5 bases from V and 2 bases from J; junction bases left unmatched: 8. CDR3 DNA: TGTGCCAGCAGTCCGGGACAGCCTGGGCAAGAGACCCAGTACTTC. It codes for CASSPGQPGQETQYF.

The chain links TRBV10-3 to TRBJ2-1, with 14 bases matching TRBD2. Per the germline V gene, CDR1 is ENHRY and CDR2 is SYGVKD. V was clipped by 6 bases and J by 8 bases; unmatched bases: 12. The CDR3 sequence is 17 residues long. The CDR3 reads CAIRGAGGLAGVYEQFF. Written as DNA, the CDR3 is TGTGCCATCAGAGGCGCGGGGGGACTAGCGGGAGTCTATGAGCAGTTCTTC.

The rearrangement uses TRBV5-1 and TRBJ2-1; D unclear. Trimming took 0 bases from V and 5 from J, leaving 6 bases between them. Per germline, CDR1 SGHRS and CDR2 YFSETQ. The CDR3 extends over 13 amino acids. The CDR3 protein is CASSLAANNEQFF. CDR3 in DNA: TGCGCCAGCAGCTTGGCGGCAAACAATGAGCAGTTCTTC.

The rearrangement joins TRBV18 to TRBJ2-5; weak D call: TRBD1 (5 bases). Between the trimmed V and J ends, which lost 6 bases and 4 bases, there was a span of 15 bases. Germline V gene sequence: CDR1 KGHSH, CDR2 LQKENI. The CDR3 length is 14 residues. The CDR3 coding sequence is TGTGCCAGCTCCCAAGGGGCGACTGGAGAGACCCAGTACTTC. Its protein is CASSQGATGETQYF.

The CDR3 region has the DNA TGCAGCGTTGGACTAGCGGGAGGGCCGTGGCACAATGAGCAGTTCTTC. Translation: CSVGLAGGPWHNEQFF. The chain joins TRBV29-1 to TRBJ2-1; 14 nucleotides match TRBD2. With V trimmed by 4 bases and J by 5 bases, 7 bases remained unmatched. Germline lookup yields CDR1 SQVTM and CDR2 ANQGSEA. CDR3 length equals 16 residues.

V gene TRBV18 combines with J gene TRBJ1-1; D ambiguous. CDR1 KGHSH and CDR2 LQKENI come from the germline V gene. V gave up 4 bases and J gave up 1 base, with 7 bases separating them. This CDR3 contains 13 residues. CDR3 sequence: CASSREGNTEAFF. The CDR3 region has the DNA TGTGCCAGCTCACGGGAGGGGAACACTGAAGCTTTCTTT.

There are a few counts of this clone. The rearrangement joins TRBV27 to TRBJ1-1; tentatively, D is TRBD1 (5 bases). Germline V gene sequence: CDR1 MNHEY, CDR2 SMNVEV (reference sequence). V shed 3 bases and J shed 2 bases, with 10 bases lying between them. This CDR3 comprises 14 residues. CDR3 loop: CASSLGGINTEAFF. The DNA of the CDR3 is TGTGCCAGCAGTTTGGGGGGTATAAACACTGAAGCTTTCTTT.

The gene calls are TRBV28 and TRBJ2-2, with 10 positions matching TRBD1. J was trimmed by 8 bases and V by 6 bases; bases with no gene match: 3. Per the germline V gene, CDR1 is MDHEN and CDR2 is SYDVKM. The CDR3 loop spans 13 amino acids. The chain's CDR3 is CASRWTGGGELFF. The CDR3 DNA reads as TGTGCCAGCAGGTGGACAGGGGGAGGGGAGCTGTTTTTT. Full variable domain (missing parts from reference TRBV28 and TRBJ2-2): DVKVTQSSRYLVKRTGEKVFLECVQDMDHENMFWYRQDPGLGLRLIYFSYDVKMKEKGDIPEGYSVSREKKERFSLILESASTNQTSMYLCASRWTGGGELFFGEGSRLTVL.

The rearrangement links TRBV2 to TRBJ2-5; D is perhaps TRBD2 (6 bases). Trimming cost V 7 bases and J 5 bases, with 14 bases left between them. In germline, CDR1 is SNHLY, CDR2 FYNNEI. The CDR3 is made up of 13 amino acids. CDR3 protein: CASIRDSRETQYF. CDR3 in DNA: TGTGCCAGCATCCGGGACTCGCGGGAGACCCAGTACTTC.

V usage is TRBV2 and J usage is TRBJ2-2; D is unresolved. CDR1 SNHLY and CDR2 FYNNEI come from the germline V gene. Trimming removed 7 bases from V and 5 bases from J, with 5 bases in between. The CDR3 runs 11 residues. The CDR3 loop reads CASKFTGELFF. CDR3 coding DNA: TGTGCCAGCAAGTTTACCGGGGAGCTGTTTTTT.

This chain uses TRBV12-5 with TRBJ2-1; 9 positions agree with TRBD2. The J segment lost 5 bases and the V segment lost 10 bases, leaving 9 bases of the junction unmatched. Germline V gene sequence: CDR1 LGHNT, CDR2 FRNRAP. The CDR3 covers 14 residues. CDR3 DNA sequence: TGTGCTACCGGAGGACTAGCGAGTAACAATGAGCAGTTCTTC. This codes for CATGGLASNNEQFF. Drawing the rest from reference TRBV12-5 and TRBJ2-1, the complete variable domain is DARVTQTPRHKVTEMGQEVTMRCQPILGHNTVFWYRQTMMQGLELLAYFRNRAPLDDSGMPKDRFSAEMPDATLATLKIQPSEPRDSAVYFCATGGLASNNEQFFGPGTRLTVL.

The rearrangement links TRBV20-1 to TRBJ2-5, with D perhaps matching TRBD1 or TRBD2 (5 bases each). Germline V gives CDR1 DFQATT, CDR2 SNEGSKA (reference sequence). The CDR3 is made up of 11 amino acids. Between the trimmed V and J ends, which lost 1 base and 5 bases, there was a span of 5 bases. CDR3 sequence: CSARGGETQYF. CDR3 in DNA: TGCAGTGCTAGAGGGGGGGAGACCCAGTACTTC.

The chain joins TRBV18 to TRBJ2-3, with D uncertain. The ends were cut back, 6 bases at V and 2 bases at J, with 12 bases in the middle. The CDR3 loop spans 14 amino acids. Germline V gives CDR1 KGHSH, CDR2 LQKENI. The CDR3 loop reads CASSPEAYTDTQYF. The DNA for the CDR3 is TGTGCCAGCTCTCCCGAGGCTTACACAGATACGCAGTATTTT. Filled out from reference TRBV18 and TRBJ2-3, the complete variable domain reads NAGVMQNPRHLVRRRGQEARLRCSPMKGHSHVYWYRQLPEEGLKFMVYLQKENIIDESGMPKERFSAEFPKEGPSILRIQQVVRGDSAAYFCASSPEAYTDTQYFGPGTRLTVL.

V and J are TRBV11-3 and TRBJ2-7; 8 bases agree with TRBD1. The CDR3 loop spans 16 amino acids. The germline gives CDR1 SGHNT, CDR2 YENEEA. V lost 4 bases to trimming and J lost 5 bases; unmatched junction nucleotides: 13. CDR3 nucleotides: TGTGCCAGCAGCTCAGGGTCCGGGACAGGCGACCACGAGCAGTACTTC. Translation: CASSSGSGTGDHEQYF.

The chain links TRBV5-1 to TRBJ2-1; the match to TRBD1 covers 7 bases. In germline, CDR1 is SGHRS, CDR2 YFSETQ. The CDR3 contains 12 residues. With V trimmed by 5 bases and J by 8 bases, 4 bases remained unmatched. Written as DNA, the CDR3 is TGCGCCAGCAGAAAAACAGGGGATGAGCAGTTCTTC. Protein product: CASRKTGDEQFF.

The chain recombines TRBV6-5 with TRBJ1-3, with 8 bases identical to TRBD1. J gave up 4 bases and V 6 bases, and 5 bases lay outside the gene matches. The CDR3 extends over 14 amino acids. Germline loops: CDR1 MNHEY, CDR2 SVGAGI. The DNA for the CDR3 is TGTGCCAGCAGCCTGACAGGGGTCGGAAACACCATATATTTT. It codes for CASSLTGVGNTIYF.

The chain is built from TRBV30 and TRBJ2-7, with D possibly matching TRBD2 (5 bases). This CDR3 is built from 14 residues. Trimming pared 5 bases from V and 2 bases from J, leaving 16 bases between. Germline V gene data show CDR1 as GTSNPN and CDR2 as SVGIG (reference sequence). DNA for the CDR3: TGTGCCTGGTCCCGGACTTTACAAGCCTACGAGCAGTACTTC. This gives the protein CAWSRTLQAYEQYF.

This chain connects TRBV6-1 to TRBJ2-5; D remains ambiguous. The CDR3 loop spans 13 amino acids. Between the trimmed V and J ends, which lost 7 bases and 2 bases, there was a span of 11 bases. Germline CDR1 is MNHNS and CDR2 is SASEGT. This CDR3 reads CASMRTVQETQYF. The CDR3 coding sequence is TGTGCCAGCATGAGGACGGTACAAGAGACCCAGTACTTC.

This clone was detected only once. The rearrangement uses TRBV27 and TRBJ2-7, with D hard to call. Trimming removed 3 bases at V and 3 bases at J, with 3 bases between. Germline CDR1 and CDR2: MNHEY and SMNVEV (reference sequence). This CDR3 region has 11 residues. The chain's CDR3 is CASSFNYEQYF. The CDR3, as DNA: TGTGCCAGCAGTTTTAACTACGAGCAGTACTTC.

The V call is TRBV6-5, the J call TRBJ2-7; D possibly corresponds to TRBD1 (6 bases). The CDR3 totals 14 residues. Germline lookup yields CDR1 MNHEY and CDR2 SVGAGI. Trimming pared 6 bases from V and 2 bases from J, leaving 14 bases between. The CDR3: CASSSQGRTYEQYF. DNA for the CDR3: TGTGCCAGCAGCTCCCAGGGGAGAACCTACGAGCAGTACTTC.

The CDR3 is CASSLTGTANTEAFF. Here the CDR3 DNA reads TGTGCCAGCAGCTTAACCGGGACAGCTAACACTGAAGCTTTCTTT. This chain connects TRBV11-2 to TRBJ1-1, with TRBD1 identical over 7 bases. This CDR3 region has 15 residues. Germline CDR1 SGHAT, CDR2 FQNNGV. Unmatched junction bases numbered 5, after V lost 2 bases and J lost 2 bases.

This chain links TRBV7-2 with TRBJ2-7; TRBD1 agrees at 7 bases. The CDR3 length is 15 residues. V lost 3 bases, J lost 0 bases, and 5 bases stayed unmatched. Germline V CDR1 and CDR2: SGHTA, FQGNSA. The CDR3 is CASSLGDSPSYEQYF. The CDR3 DNA reads TGTGCCAGCAGCTTGGGGGACAGCCCCTCCTACGAGCAGTACTTC.

V gene TRBV5-8 combines with J gene TRBJ1-6; D is unresolved. Germline CDR1 reads SGHTS; CDR2 reads YDEGEE. The V end lost 0 bases, the J end lost 8 bases, and 9 bases lay between the germline ends. The CDR3 sequence is 14 residues long. For the CDR3, the DNA is TGTGCCAGCAGCTTGGTCCGGGTTGATTCACCCCTCCACTTT. Its translation is CASSLVRVDSPLHF.

The chain links TRBV7-2 to TRBJ1-2, with D unclear. V lost 2 bases and J lost 6, with 7 bases in between. Germline V gives CDR1 SGHTA, CDR2 FQGNSA. The CDR3 sequence is 12 residues long. The CDR3 region has the DNA TGTGCCAGCAGCTTACTTACCGATGGCTACACCTTC. Translation gives CASSLLTDGYTF.